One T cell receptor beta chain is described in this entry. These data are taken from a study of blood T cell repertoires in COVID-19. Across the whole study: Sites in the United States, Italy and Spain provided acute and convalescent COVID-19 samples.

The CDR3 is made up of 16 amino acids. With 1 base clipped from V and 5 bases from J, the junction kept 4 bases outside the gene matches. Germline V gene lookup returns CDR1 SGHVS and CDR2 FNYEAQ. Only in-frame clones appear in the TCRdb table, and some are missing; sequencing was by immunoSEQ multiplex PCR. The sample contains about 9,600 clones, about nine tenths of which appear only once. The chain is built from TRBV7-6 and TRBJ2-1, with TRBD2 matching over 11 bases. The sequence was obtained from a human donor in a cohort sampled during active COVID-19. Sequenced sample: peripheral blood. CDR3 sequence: CASSLEVAGGNNEQFF. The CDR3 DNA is TGTGCCAGCAGCTTAGAAGTAGCGGGGGGGAACAATGAGCAGTTCTTC. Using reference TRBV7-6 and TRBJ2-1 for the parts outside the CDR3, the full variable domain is GAGVSQSPRYKVTKRGQDVALRCDPISGHVSLYWYRQALGQGPEFLTYFNYEAQQDKSGLPNDRFSAERPEGSISTLTIQRTEQRDSAMYRCASSLEVAGGNNEQFFGPGTRLTVL.